The entry below describes one T cell receptor beta chain. Its antigen is undetermined. This CDR3 is 15 amino acids long. V lost 3 bases, J lost 3 bases, and 3 bases stayed unmatched. Germline V gene sequence: CDR1 SGHVS, CDR2 FNYEAQ. Profiling relied on immunoSEQ multiplex PCR, and the TCRdb table lists in-frame clones only, not all of them. The table includes some 700,000 clones, 90% detected once. The sample belongs to a study of shared clonotypes between healthy human individuals. Study-level background: Per donor, three plates held CD4 naive cells, three held CD4 memory, two held CD8 naive and one held CD8 memory. Study-wide findings and caveats: A reduction in generation probabilities was seen for non-shared clonotypes relative to those shared by all four donors. The study found approximately 5% of naive CD4 clonotypes shared across a few donors. Naive subsets generally had larger estimated richness than memory subsets.

The receptor comes from a man between 18 and 29 years old in good health. Some clones in this sample may be carry-over from other donors' samples. The chain uses TRBV7-6 and TRBJ2-7; 12 nucleotides align to TRBD2. Sequencing was done on a sample of memory CD8+ T cells from PBMCs. Sample subset: CD45RO+ cells pooled with CCR7-negative TemRA cells. CDR3 loop: CASSFLAGGGYEQYF. The CDR3 DNA sequence: TGTGCCAGCAGCTTTCTAGCGGGAGGGGGCTACGAGCAGTACTTC.